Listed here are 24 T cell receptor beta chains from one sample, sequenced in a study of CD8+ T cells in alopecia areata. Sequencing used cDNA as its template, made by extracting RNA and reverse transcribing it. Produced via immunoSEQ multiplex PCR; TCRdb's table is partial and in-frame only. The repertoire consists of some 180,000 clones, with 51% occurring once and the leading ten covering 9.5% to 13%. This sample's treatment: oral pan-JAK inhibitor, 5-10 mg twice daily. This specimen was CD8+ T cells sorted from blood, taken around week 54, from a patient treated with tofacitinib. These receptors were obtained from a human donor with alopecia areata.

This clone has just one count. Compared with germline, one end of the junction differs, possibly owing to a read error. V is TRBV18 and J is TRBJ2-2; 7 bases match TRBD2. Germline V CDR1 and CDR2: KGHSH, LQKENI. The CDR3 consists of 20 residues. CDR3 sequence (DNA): TGTGCCAGCTCACCACTCCGCCCCGTGGGATACGGGGGGAACACCTGGGAGCTGTTTTTT. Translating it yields CASSPLRPVGYGGNTWELFF.

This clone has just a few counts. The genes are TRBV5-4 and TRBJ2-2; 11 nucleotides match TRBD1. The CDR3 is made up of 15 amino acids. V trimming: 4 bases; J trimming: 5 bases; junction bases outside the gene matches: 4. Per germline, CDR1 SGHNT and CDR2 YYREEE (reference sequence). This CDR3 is CASSVDRGRTGELFF. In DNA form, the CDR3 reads TGTGCCAGCAGCGTGGACAGGGGGCGAACCGGGGAGCTGTTTTTT.

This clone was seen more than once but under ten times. The CDR3 region has the DNA TGTGCCTGTCTGGGCACCGGGGAGCTGTTTTTT. This translates into CACLGTGELFF. The chain couples TRBV6-5 to TRBJ2-2; no firm D call. CDR1 MNHEY and CDR2 SVGAGI come from the germline V gene. V dropped 11 bases and J dropped 4 bases, with 8 bases sitting between them. CDR3 length equals 11 residues.

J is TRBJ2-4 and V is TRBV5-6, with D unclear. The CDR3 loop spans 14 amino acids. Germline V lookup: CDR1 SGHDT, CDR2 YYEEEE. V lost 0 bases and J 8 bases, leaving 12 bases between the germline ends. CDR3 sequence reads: CASSLGAAWDIQYF. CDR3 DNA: TGTGCCAGCAGCTTGGGGGCCGCCTGGGACATTCAGTACTTC.

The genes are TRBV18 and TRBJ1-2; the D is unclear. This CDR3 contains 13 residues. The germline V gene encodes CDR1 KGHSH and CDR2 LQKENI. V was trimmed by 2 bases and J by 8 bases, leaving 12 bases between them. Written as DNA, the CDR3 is TGTGCCAGCTCACCAAACAGCTATGGAGGCTACACCTTC. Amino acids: CASSPNSYGGYTF.

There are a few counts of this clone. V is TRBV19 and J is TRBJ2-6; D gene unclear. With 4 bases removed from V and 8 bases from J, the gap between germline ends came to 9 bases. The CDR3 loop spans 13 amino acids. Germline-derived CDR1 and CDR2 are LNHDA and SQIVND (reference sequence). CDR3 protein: CASSTPWSNVLTF. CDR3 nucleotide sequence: TGTGCCAGTAGTACCCCCTGGTCCAACGTCCTGACTTTC.

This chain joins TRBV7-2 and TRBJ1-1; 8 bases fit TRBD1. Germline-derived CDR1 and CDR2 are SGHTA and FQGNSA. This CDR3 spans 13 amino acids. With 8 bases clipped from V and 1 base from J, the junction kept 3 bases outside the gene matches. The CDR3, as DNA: TGTGCCAGCGGGGGGACAGGGAACACTGAAGCTTTCTTT. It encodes CASGGTGNTEAFF.

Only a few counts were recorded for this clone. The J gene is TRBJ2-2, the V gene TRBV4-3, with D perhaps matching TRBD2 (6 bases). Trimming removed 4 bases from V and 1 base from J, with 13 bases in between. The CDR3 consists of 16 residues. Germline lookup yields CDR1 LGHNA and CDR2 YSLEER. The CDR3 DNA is TGCGCCAGCAGCCGTGTAGCGGACTTGAACACCGGGGAGCTGTTTTTT. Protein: CASSRVADLNTGELFF.

The CDR3 protein is CAISEDLVGNQPQHF. CDR3 sequence (DNA): TGTGCCATCAGTGAGGACCTAGTGGGCAATCAGCCCCAGCATTTT. The V call is TRBV10-3, the J call TRBJ1-5; D gene ambiguous. Germline V gives CDR1 ENHRY, CDR2 SYGVKD. Trimming pared 2 bases from V and 2 bases from J, leaving 10 bases between. This CDR3 has 15 amino acids.

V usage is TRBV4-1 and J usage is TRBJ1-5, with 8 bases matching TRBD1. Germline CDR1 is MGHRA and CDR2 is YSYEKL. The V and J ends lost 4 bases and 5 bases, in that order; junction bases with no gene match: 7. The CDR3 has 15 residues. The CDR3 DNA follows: TGCGCCAGCAGCCGGCAACAGGGGGGGGATCAGCCCCAGCATTTT. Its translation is CASSRQQGGDQPQHF.

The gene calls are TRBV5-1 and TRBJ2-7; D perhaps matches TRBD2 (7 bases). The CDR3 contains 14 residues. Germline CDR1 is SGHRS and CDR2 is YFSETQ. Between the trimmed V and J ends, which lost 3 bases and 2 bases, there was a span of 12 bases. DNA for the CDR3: TGCGCCAGCAGCTCGGCGGGGGCTCCCTACGAGCAGTACTTC. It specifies CASSSAGAPYEQYF.

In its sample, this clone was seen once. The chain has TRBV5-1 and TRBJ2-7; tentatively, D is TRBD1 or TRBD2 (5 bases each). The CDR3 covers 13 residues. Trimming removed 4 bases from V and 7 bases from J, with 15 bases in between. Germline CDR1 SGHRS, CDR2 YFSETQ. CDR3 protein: CASSPVGVLEQYF. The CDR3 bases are TGCGCCAGCAGCCCGGTGGGGGTTCTGGAGCAGTACTTC.

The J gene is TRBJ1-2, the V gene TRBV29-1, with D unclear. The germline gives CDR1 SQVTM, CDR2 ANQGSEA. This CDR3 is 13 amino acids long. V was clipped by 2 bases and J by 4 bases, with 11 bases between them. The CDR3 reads CSVETDQFYGYTF. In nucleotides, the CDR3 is TGCAGCGTTGAAACAGACCAATTCTATGGCTACACCTTC. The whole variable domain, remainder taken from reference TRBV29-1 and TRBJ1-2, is SAVISQKPSRDICQRGTSLTIQCQVDSQVTMMFWYRQQPGQSLTLIATANQGSEATYESGFVIDKFPISRPNLTFSTLTVSNMSPEDSSIYLCSVETDQFYGYTFGSGTRLTVV.

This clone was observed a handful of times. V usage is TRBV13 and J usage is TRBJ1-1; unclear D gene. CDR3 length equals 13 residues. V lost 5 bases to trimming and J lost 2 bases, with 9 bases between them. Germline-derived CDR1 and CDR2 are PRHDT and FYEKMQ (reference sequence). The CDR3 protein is CASSAASNTEAFF. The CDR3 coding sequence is TGTGCCAGCAGCGCGGCCTCAAACACTGAAGCTTTCTTT.

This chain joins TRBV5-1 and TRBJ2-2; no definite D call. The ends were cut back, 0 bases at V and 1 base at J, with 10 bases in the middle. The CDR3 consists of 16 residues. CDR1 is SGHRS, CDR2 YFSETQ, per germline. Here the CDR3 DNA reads TGCGCCAGCAGCTTGGAAGTCCCCGGGAACACCGGGGAGCTGTTTTTT. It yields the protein CASSLEVPGNTGELFF.

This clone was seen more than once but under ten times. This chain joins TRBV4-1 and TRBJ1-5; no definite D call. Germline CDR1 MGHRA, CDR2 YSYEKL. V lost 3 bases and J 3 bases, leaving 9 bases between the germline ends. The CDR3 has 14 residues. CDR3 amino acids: CASSQDRANQPQHF. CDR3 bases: TGCGCCAGCAGCCAGGATCGGGCCAATCAGCCCCAGCATTTT.

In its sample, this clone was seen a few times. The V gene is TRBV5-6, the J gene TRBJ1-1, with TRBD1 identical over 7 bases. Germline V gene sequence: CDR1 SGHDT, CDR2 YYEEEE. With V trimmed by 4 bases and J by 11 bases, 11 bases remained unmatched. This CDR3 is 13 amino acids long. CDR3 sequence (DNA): TGTGCCAGCAGCAACGGGGCAGCACAGGGGGCTTTCTTT. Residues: CASSNGAAQGAFF.

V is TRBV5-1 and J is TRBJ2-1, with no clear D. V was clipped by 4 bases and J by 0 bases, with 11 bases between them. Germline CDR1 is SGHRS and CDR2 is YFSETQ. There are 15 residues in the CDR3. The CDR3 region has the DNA TGCGCCAGCAGCCAGGACGGATCCTCCTACAATGAGCAGTTCTTC. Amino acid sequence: CASSQDGSSYNEQFF. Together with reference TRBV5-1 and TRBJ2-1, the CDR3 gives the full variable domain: KAGVTQTPRYLIKTRGQQVTLSCSPISGHRSVSWYQQTPGQGLQFLFEYFSETQRNKGNFPGRFSGRQFSNSRSEMNVSTLELGDSALYLCASSQDGSSYNEQFFGPGTRLTVL.

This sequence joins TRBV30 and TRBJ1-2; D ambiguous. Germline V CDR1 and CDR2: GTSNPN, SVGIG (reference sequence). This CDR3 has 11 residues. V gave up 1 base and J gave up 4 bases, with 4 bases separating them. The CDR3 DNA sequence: TGTGCCTGGAGTGAATCCTATGGCTACACCTTC. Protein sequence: CAWSESYGYTF.

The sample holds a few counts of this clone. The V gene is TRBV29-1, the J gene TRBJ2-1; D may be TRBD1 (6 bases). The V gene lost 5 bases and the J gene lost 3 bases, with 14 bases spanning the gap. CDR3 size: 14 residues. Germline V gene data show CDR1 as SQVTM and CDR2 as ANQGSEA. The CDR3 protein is CSVTDRKGYNEQFF. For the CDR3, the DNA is TGCAGCGTTACCGACAGGAAAGGCTACAATGAGCAGTTCTTC.

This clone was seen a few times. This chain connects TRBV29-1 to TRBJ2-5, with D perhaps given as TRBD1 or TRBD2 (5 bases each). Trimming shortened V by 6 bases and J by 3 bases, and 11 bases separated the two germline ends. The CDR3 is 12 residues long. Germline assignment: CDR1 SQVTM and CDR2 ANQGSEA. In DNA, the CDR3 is TGCAGCGTCGGGGCGCCCGAAGAGACCCAGTACTTC. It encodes CSVGAPEETQYF.

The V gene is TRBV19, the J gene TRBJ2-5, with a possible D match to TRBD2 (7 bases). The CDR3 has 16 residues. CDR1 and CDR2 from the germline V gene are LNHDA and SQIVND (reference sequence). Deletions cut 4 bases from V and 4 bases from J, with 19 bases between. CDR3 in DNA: TGTGCCAGTAGTAACCCAGGGACCGGGGGGCGAGAGACCCAGTACTTC. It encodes CASSNPGTGGRETQYF.

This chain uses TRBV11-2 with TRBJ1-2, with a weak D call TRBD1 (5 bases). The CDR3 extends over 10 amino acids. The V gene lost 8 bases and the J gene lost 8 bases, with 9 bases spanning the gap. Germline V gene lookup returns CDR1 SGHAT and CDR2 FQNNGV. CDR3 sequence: CASGAGGYTF. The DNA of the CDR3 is TGTGCCAGCGGGGCAGGGGGCTACACCTTC. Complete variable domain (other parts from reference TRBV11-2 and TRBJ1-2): EAGVAQSPRYKIIEKRQSVAFWCNPISGHATLYWYQQILGQGPKLLIQFQNNGVVDDSQLPKDRFSAERLKGVDSTLKIQPAKLEDSAVYLCASGAGGYTFGSGTRLTVV.

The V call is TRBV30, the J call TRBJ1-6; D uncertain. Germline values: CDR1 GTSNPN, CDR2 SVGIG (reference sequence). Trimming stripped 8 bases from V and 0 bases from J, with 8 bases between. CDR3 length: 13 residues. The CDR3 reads CAVESSYNSPLHF. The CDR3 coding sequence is TGTGCCGTAGAAAGCTCCTATAATTCACCCCTCCACTTT. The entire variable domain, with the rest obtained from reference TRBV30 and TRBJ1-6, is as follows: SQTIHQWPATLVQPVGSPLSLECTVEGTSNPNLYWYRQAAGRGLQLLFYSVGIGQISSEVPQNLSASRPQDRQFILSSKKLLLSDSGFYLCAVESSYNSPLHFGNGTRLTVT.